The entry below gives a single TCR beta chain sequence along with its context. Germline assignment: CDR1 SEHNR and CDR2 FQNEAQ (reference sequence). The CDR3 loop spans 15 amino acids. Trimming shortened V by 5 bases and J by 0 bases, and 11 bases separated the two germline ends. This record belongs to a study of blood T cells in healthy people across ages. With a J-beta primer mix and a sample-barcoded 5' primer, a second PCR ran about 7 to 12 cycles. TCRdb analysed the 5' RACE reads with MiXCR anew, one entry per CDR3 protein. The sample includes around 520,000 distinct CDR3 sequences, about 26% of them seen just once. The same data also contributed to another study, on T cells of mothers and their children. That source notes: Among related mother-child pairs, overlap was slightly higher than in unrelated pairs, though not significantly.

The TCR originated in a boy younger than 10 in good health. The chain has TRBV7-9 and TRBJ1-3; D not resolved. Sequencing was performed on blood. DNA for the CDR3: TGTGCCAGCAGCCGCAGCCGGGACTCTGGAAACACCATATATTTT. This gives the protein CASSRSRDSGNTIYF.